These 13 T cell receptor beta chains came from one sample sequenced in a study of cytomegalovirus exposure and HLA in healthy donors. A multiplex PCR was run with 60 Vbeta primers and 13 Jbeta primers. Using immunoSEQ multiplex PCR, the repertoire was profiled, and TCRdb retains in-frame clones only, with some absent. The table lists 100,000 to 150,000 clones, over 70% of them singletons. What was sequenced was PBMCs. The source of these receptors is a female donor in good health and CMV-seropositive.

This clone was detected once. The genes are TRBV7-2 and TRBJ1-2, with a weak D call TRBD1 (6 bases). V gave up 4 bases and J gave up 3 bases, with 12 bases separating them. From germline, CDR1 is SGHTA and CDR2 FQGNSA. CDR3 size: 14 residues. In DNA, the CDR3 is TGTGCCAGCAGCTCGGGGGGGCTCGACTATGGCTACACCTTC. The encoded protein is CASSSGGLDYGYTF.

This sequence joins TRBV4-1 and TRBJ2-1, with D perhaps TRBD1 (7 bases). Trimming took off 5 bases at V and 8 bases at J, with 19 bases between the two ends. Germline CDR1 and CDR2: MGHRA and YSYEKL. The CDR3 consists of 15 residues. The CDR3 region has the DNA TGCGCCAGCAGCTGGCGGGACAGTAGCTTAGATGAGCAGTTCTTC. Its translation is CASSWRDSSLDEQFF.

This clone was seen at least ten times. The chain links TRBV7-9 to TRBJ1-2; no clear D gene. The CDR3 loop spans 16 amino acids. Trimming took 4 bases from V and 5 from J, leaving 20 bases between them. CDR1 is SEHNR, CDR2 FQNEAQ, per germline (reference sequence). CDR3 sequence (DNA): TGTGCCAGCAGCTGGAATAGCGGCAGCCAGGCTTATGGCTACACCTTC. Protein product: CASSWNSGSQAYGYTF.

V gene TRBV6-5 combines with J gene TRBJ1-1; D not resolved. CDR3 size: 16 residues. The germline V gene encodes CDR1 MNHEY and CDR2 SVGAGI. Trimming left V 4 bases short and J 4 bases short, with 19 bases between. CDR3 DNA sequence: TGTGCCAGCAGTTCCTTTGCAGAGGAAAGCGGCACTGAAGCTTTCTTT. Translating gives CASSSFAEESGTEAFF.

The chain couples TRBV29-1 to TRBJ2-7; D is possibly TRBD2 (5 bases). Between the trimmed V and J ends, which lost 2 bases and 0 bases, there was a span of 14 bases. The CDR3 runs 15 residues. Germline-derived CDR1 and CDR2 are SQVTM and ANQGSEA. CDR3 region: CSVELRAPSSYEQYF. CDR3 in DNA: TGCAGCGTTGAATTGCGGGCACCTAGCTCCTACGAGCAGTACTTC.

The chain uses TRBV5-1 and TRBJ2-2, with 10 nucleotides matching TRBD1. Germline V gene sequence: CDR1 SGHRS, CDR2 YFSETQ. V was pared by 3 bases and J by 7 bases, with 6 bases of the junction left unmatched. The CDR3 is made up of 15 amino acids. CDR3 region: CASSSWTGGGGELFF. The CDR3 region has the DNA TGCGCCAGCAGCTCCTGGACAGGGGGAGGCGGGGAGCTGTTTTTT.

The rearrangement joins TRBV5-1 to TRBJ1-4; no definite D call. Trimming took off 3 bases at V and 4 bases at J, with 7 bases between the two ends. The CDR3 consists of 13 residues. Per germline, CDR1 SGHRS and CDR2 YFSETQ. The DNA for the CDR3 is TGCGCCAGCAGCTCCGAGTATAATGAAAAACTGTTTTTT. Translated: CASSSEYNEKLFF.

V usage is TRBV28 and J usage is TRBJ1-4; tentatively, D is TRBD1 (5 bases). Per germline, CDR1 MDHEN and CDR2 SYDVKM. Trimming took 8 bases from V and 7 from J, leaving 14 bases between them. The CDR3 sequence is 13 residues long. The CDR3 coding sequence is TGTGCCAGCCGCAGGGAGGGAAGTGAAAAACTGTTTTTT. Translation gives CASRREGSEKLFF. The full variable domain, with the rest looked up from reference TRBV28 and TRBJ1-4, is DVKVTQSSRYLVKRTGEKVFLECVQDMDHENMFWYRQDPGLGLRLIYFSYDVKMKEKGDIPEGYSVSREKKERFSLILESASTNQTSMYLCASRREGSEKLFFGSGTQLSVL.

This clone was seen only once. The chain recombines TRBV18 with TRBJ1-1; tentatively, D is TRBD1 (6 bases). The CDR3 totals 12 residues. Germline assignment: CDR1 KGHSH and CDR2 LQKENI. Trimming took 2 bases from V and 10 from J, leaving 11 bases between them. CDR3 nucleotide sequence: TGTGCCAGCTCACCAGAGGGGGTCGGAGCTTTCTTT. Translating gives CASSPEGVGAFF.

J is TRBJ1-1 and V is TRBV10-3, with TRBD1 matching 7 bases. The J segment lost 6 bases and the V segment lost 11 bases, leaving 12 bases of the junction unmatched. The CDR3 totals 13 residues. Germline V gene lookup returns CDR1 ENHRY and CDR2 SYGVKD. In DNA, the CDR3 is TGTGCCTCACAGGGGACTGGAATACCTGAAGCTTTCTTT. This gives the protein CASQGTGIPEAFF.

The gene calls are TRBV18 and TRBJ1-2, with D perhaps matching TRBD1 (5 bases). The CDR3 runs 13 residues. Between the trimmed V and J ends, which lost 3 bases and 6 bases, there was a span of 11 bases. Germline V gene sequence: CDR1 KGHSH, CDR2 LQKENI. The CDR3 sequence is CASSPTGGDGYTF. CDR3 DNA sequence: TGTGCCAGCTCACCTACGGGGGGGGATGGCTACACCTTC.

In DNA, the CDR3 is TGTGCCATCAGTGCTACCTACGGGCGGGCCGATGGCTACACCTTC. Translating it yields CAISATYGRADGYTF. This chain uses TRBV10-3 with TRBJ1-2, with D unresolved. Per germline, CDR1 ENHRY and CDR2 SYGVKD. Trimming took off 4 bases at V and 6 bases at J, with 18 bases between the two ends. The CDR3 totals 15 residues.

The chain combines TRBV18 with TRBJ2-2, with a possible D match to TRBD2 (5 bases). CDR3 size: 14 residues. V shed 6 bases and J shed 1 base, with 9 bases lying between them. Germline CDR1 reads KGHSH; CDR2 reads LQKENI. CDR3 bases: TGTGCCAGCTCTTACGGACTGAACACCGGGGAGCTGTTTTTT. Translating gives CASSYGLNTGELFF.